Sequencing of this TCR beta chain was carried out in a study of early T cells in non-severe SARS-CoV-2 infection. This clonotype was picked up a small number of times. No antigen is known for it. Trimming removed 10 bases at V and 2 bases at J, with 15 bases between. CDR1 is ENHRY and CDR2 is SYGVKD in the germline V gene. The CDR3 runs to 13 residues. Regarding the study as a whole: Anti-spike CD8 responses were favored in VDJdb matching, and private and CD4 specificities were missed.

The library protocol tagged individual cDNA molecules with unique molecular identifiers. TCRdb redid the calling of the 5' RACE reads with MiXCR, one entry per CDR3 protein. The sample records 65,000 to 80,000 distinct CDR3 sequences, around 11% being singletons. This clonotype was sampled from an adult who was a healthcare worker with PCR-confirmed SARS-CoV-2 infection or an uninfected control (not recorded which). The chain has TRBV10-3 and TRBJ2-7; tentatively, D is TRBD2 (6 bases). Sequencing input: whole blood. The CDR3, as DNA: TGTGCCACCGATCCGGAGGGCACCTACGAGCAGTACTTC. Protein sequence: CATDPEGTYEQYF.